Presented here are 24 T cell receptor beta chains from one specimen sequenced in a study of OX40 agonist ivuxolimab in advanced cancers. The data were produced by immunoSEQ multiplex PCR, yet TCRdb's version contains in-frame clones alone and is incomplete. This table has 19,000 or so clones, about 83% appearing once. The sequences come from CD4+ or CD8+ T cells sorted from blood, collected in a trial of the OX40 agonist ivuxolimab. The receptors were sampled from an adult with an advanced solid tumor such as melanoma, head and neck, liver or kidney cancer.

The chain joins TRBV6-5 to TRBJ1-2; 7 nucleotides match TRBD1. CDR1 is MNHEY, CDR2 SVGAGI, per germline. The CDR3 has 14 residues. The V segment lost 6 bases and the J segment 5 bases; nucleotides outside the gene matches: 9. The CDR3 DNA reads TGTGCCAGCAGCCCCGACACAGGGGCTTATGGCTACACCTTC. Translating gives CASSPDTGAYGYTF.

V and J are TRBV7-6 and TRBJ1-2; D not resolved. V was shortened by 4 bases and J by 4 bases, with 13 bases between the two germline ends. In germline, CDR1 is SGHVS, CDR2 FNYEAQ. The CDR3 runs 14 residues. CDR3 in amino acids: CASSSDGRTYGYTF. CDR3 DNA sequence: TGTGCCAGCAGCTCGGACGGGAGGACCTATGGCTACACCTTC.

The genes are TRBV28 and TRBJ1-2; perhaps TRBD1 as D (6 bases). Germline CDR1 MDHEN, CDR2 SYDVKM. V lost 7 bases and J lost 3, with 9 bases in between. The CDR3 is 12 residues long. The CDR3 DNA follows: TGTGCCAGCACAAACAGGGACTATGGCTACACCTTC. It codes for CASTNRDYGYTF.

The CDR3 DNA follows: TGTGCCAGCAGCTTGTCACAGTACAATCAGCCCCAGCATTTT. Protein: CASSLSQYNQPQHF. V and J are TRBV5-5 and TRBJ1-5; unclear D gene. The CDR3 sequence is 14 residues long. The V end was cut by 1 base, the J end by 3 bases, with 8 bases between. Germline V lookup: CDR1 SGHKS, CDR2 YYEKEE (reference sequence).

Here the CDR3 reads CASSIGPYGPTRREYEQFF. In DNA form, the CDR3 reads TGTGCCAGTAGTATAGGGCCATATGGACCAACGCGGAGGGAATATGAGCAGTTCTTC. The chain joins TRBV19 to TRBJ2-1, with D possibly TRBD2 on 6 matching bases. CDR1 is LNHDA and CDR2 is SQIVND in the germline V gene (reference sequence). The CDR3 totals 19 residues. V gave up 1 base and J gave up 8 bases, with 27 bases separating them.

The chain uses TRBV27 and TRBJ2-3, with 8 bases fitting TRBD1. The junction had 0 bases not matched to a gene; V was cut back by 3 bases and J by 1 base. Germline-derived CDR1 and CDR2 are MNHEY and SMNVEV (reference sequence). The CDR3 length is 14 residues. The DNA of the CDR3 is TGTGCCAGCAGTTTGACAGGGGGCACAGATACGCAGTATTTT. Translating it yields CASSLTGGTDTQYF.

There are many counts of this clone. The chain couples TRBV27 to TRBJ2-5, with D tentatively TRBD2 (6 bases). The CDR3 totals 17 residues. Germline loops: CDR1 MNHEY, CDR2 SMNVEV (reference sequence). The V end lost 5 bases, the J end lost 5 bases, and 24 bases lay between the germline ends. The CDR3 DNA reads as TGTGCCAGCAGTAAGACCGGGAGCTTCATCTCTGTGGAGACCCAGTACTTC. Amino acid sequence: CASSKTGSFISVETQYF.

The chain combines TRBV4-3 with TRBJ2-2; tentative D call: TRBD1 (6 bases). This CDR3 has 14 residues. The ends were cut back, 3 bases at V and 3 bases at J, with 8 bases in the middle. The germline CDR1 and CDR2 sequences are LGHNA and YSLEER. CDR3 nucleotides: TGCGCCAGCAGCCATAGGACAGACACCGGGGAGCTGTTTTTT. Amino acid sequence: CASSHRTDTGELFF.

The chain recombines TRBV25-1 with TRBJ1-2; a possible D gene is TRBD1 (5 bases). The V gene's germline CDR1 is MGHDK and CDR2 SYGVNS. The length of the CDR3 is 15 residues. The germline V and J ends were trimmed by 0 bases and 8 bases, with 16 bases remaining between them. The CDR3 is CASSEYGDGGTGYTF. The CDR3 nucleotides read TGTGCCAGCAGTGAATATGGGGATGGTGGGACGGGCTACACCTTC.

The chain couples TRBV11-2 to TRBJ2-7; D unresolved. The CDR3 spans 15 residues. Germline-derived CDR1 and CDR2 are SGHAT and FQNNGV. V shed 1 base and J shed 5 bases, with 15 bases lying between them. CDR3: CASSLAASSSHEQYF. The CDR3 DNA is TGTGCCAGCAGCTTAGCAGCTTCCTCGTCCCACGAGCAGTACTTC.

The table lists this clone with a count of one. The rearrangement links TRBV7-2 to TRBJ1-3, with D unclear. Germline CDR1 reads SGHTA; CDR2 reads FQGNSA. The CDR3 sequence is 15 residues long. Trimming took off 0 bases at V and 1 base at J, with 7 bases between the two ends. CDR3 DNA sequence: TGTGCCAGCAGCTTAGCGGCGGGGTCTGGAAACACCATATATTTT. It translates to CASSLAAGSGNTIYF.

This clone was counted once. The rearrangement links TRBV10-2 to TRBJ2-3; 7 bases match TRBD2. V dropped 6 bases and J dropped 8; count of bases not matched to a gene: 8. CDR1 is WSHSY, CDR2 SAAADI, per germline. The CDR3 length is 13 residues. The CDR3 sequence: CASRDHSGSTQYF. DNA of the CDR3: TGCGCCAGCAGGGATCATAGCGGGTCTACGCAGTATTTT.

This clone was detected only once. The V and J genes are TRBV6-4 and TRBJ1-6; 9 positions match TRBD1. J was trimmed by 9 bases and V by 0 bases; bases with no gene match: 0. Germline CDR1 and CDR2: MRHNA and SNTAGT. The CDR3 runs to 14 residues. CDR3 sequence reads: CASSDSTGGSPLHF. DNA for the CDR3: TGTGCCAGCAGTGACTCGACAGGGGGTTCACCCCTCCACTTT.

The chain uses TRBV28 and TRBJ2-7; TRBD2 matches 7 bases. Germline values: CDR1 MDHEN, CDR2 SYDVKM. The trim removed 7 bases at V and 2 bases at J, leaving 20 bases unmatched. This CDR3 has 18 amino acids. CDR3: CASTGPEGWVAGAYEQYF. CDR3 nucleotides: TGTGCCAGCACCGGGCCAGAGGGGTGGGTAGCGGGCGCCTACGAGCAGTACTTC.

This clone was seen only once. This rearrangement joins TRBV6-1 to TRBJ2-1, with 9 bases lining up with TRBD2. There are 15 residues in the CDR3. Unmatched junction bases numbered 6, after V lost 4 bases and J lost 5 bases. Looked up from germline, CDR1 is MNHNS and CDR2 is SASEGT. CDR3 DNA sequence: TGTGCCAGCAGTGGACTAGCGGAATCCCACAATGAGCAGTTCTTC. Protein sequence: CASSGLAESHNEQFF.

This clone was seen only a few times. The chain uses TRBV9 and TRBJ2-1; 12 nucleotides match TRBD2. Trimming at V came to 4 bases and at J to 10 bases, leaving 12 bases not matched to a gene. This CDR3 comprises 16 residues. The germline V gene encodes CDR1 SGDLS and CDR2 YYNGEE. The CDR3 DNA follows: TGTGCCAGCAGCTTGACTAGCGGGAGCCTAGGGGAGGAGCAGTTCTTC. It is translated as CASSLTSGSLGEEQFF.

The gene calls are TRBV6-6 and TRBJ1-5; 11 bases agree with TRBD1. Unmatched junction bases numbered 6, after V lost 5 bases and J lost 6 bases. Germline-derived CDR1 and CDR2 are MNHNY and SVGAGI (reference sequence). CDR3 size: 15 residues. The CDR3 loop reads CASSTSGTGGQPQHF. For the CDR3, the DNA is TGTGCCAGCAGTACTTCCGGGACAGGGGGTCAGCCCCAGCATTTT.

This rearrangement joins TRBV10-1 to TRBJ2-2; D unresolved. The V and J ends lost 2 bases and 6 bases respectively, with 4 bases between them. CDR1 WNHNN and CDR2 SYGVQD come from the germline V gene (reference sequence). The CDR3 totals 12 residues. The CDR3 protein is CASSEAAGELFF. CDR3 nucleotides: TGCGCCAGCAGTGAGGCGGCCGGGGAGCTGTTTTTT.

This clone was picked up a small number of times. This sequence joins TRBV7-9 and TRBJ1-5; D remains unclear. Per the germline V gene, CDR1 is SEHNR and CDR2 is FQNEAQ (reference sequence). The CDR3 loop spans 14 amino acids. Trimming cost V 3 bases and J 2 bases, with 8 bases left between them. The CDR3 spells CASSFSSGNQPQHF. DNA for the CDR3: TGTGCCAGCAGCTTTAGCTCAGGCAATCAGCCCCAGCATTTT. The full variable domain, completed using reference TRBV7-9 and TRBJ1-5, is DTGVSQNPRHKITKRGQNVTFRCDPISEHNRLYWYRQTLGQGPEFLTYFQNEAQLEKSRLLSDRFSAERPKGSFSTLEIQRTEQGDSAMYLCASSFSSGNQPQHFGDGTRLSIL.

By proportion, this clone is large. This chain links TRBV7-2 with TRBJ2-7; perhaps D is TRBD1 or TRBD2 (5 bases each). Germline CDR1 reads SGHTA; CDR2 reads FQGNSA. The CDR3 covers 15 residues. Between the trimmed V and J ends, which lost 3 bases and 2 bases, there was a span of 14 bases. The chain's CDR3 is CASSFTGTETYEQYF. The CDR3 DNA follows: TGTGCCAGCAGCTTTACGGGGACCGAGACCTACGAGCAGTACTTC. Based on the CDR3 plus reference TRBV7-2 and TRBJ2-7, the full variable domain is GAGVSQSPSNKVTEKGKDVELRCDPISGHTALYWYRQSLGQGLEFLIYFQGNSAPDKSGLPSDRFSAERTGGSVSTLTIQRTQQEDSAVYLCASSFTGTETYEQYFGPGTRLTVT.

This clone was counted a single time. V usage is TRBV6-4 and J usage is TRBJ2-3; TRBD2 aligns across 14 bases. Germline CDR1 is MRHNA and CDR2 is SNTAGT. The CDR3 has 16 amino acids. J lost 4 bases, V lost 0 bases, and 0 bases had no gene match. CDR3 protein: CASSDSTSGGADTQYF. CDR3 nucleotides: TGTGCCAGCAGTGACTCGACTAGCGGGGGGGCAGATACGCAGTATTTT.

The genes are TRBV5-5 and TRBJ2-7; the D gene is possibly TRBD2 (5 bases). Trimming removed 8 bases at V and 0 bases at J, with 9 bases between. This CDR3 comprises 12 residues. Germline lookup yields CDR1 SGHKS and CDR2 YYEKEE (reference sequence). DNA for the CDR3: TGTGCCAGTCGACTAAGCTCCTACGAGCAGTACTTC. It encodes CASRLSSYEQYF.

The genes are TRBV19 and TRBJ2-1; TRBD1 might be the D (7 bases). The CDR3 consists of 16 residues. Trimming stripped 7 bases from V and 8 bases from J, with 24 bases between. Germline V gives CDR1 LNHDA, CDR2 SQIVND (reference sequence). The CDR3 reads CASTQGGQARRDEQFF. Here the CDR3 DNA reads TGTGCCAGTACCCAGGGAGGACAGGCACGCAGGGATGAGCAGTTCTTC.

This clone was recorded once. CDR3 nucleotides: TGTGCCAGCAGCCAAGATAGAAACGGCGAGCAGTACTTC. Protein sequence: CASSQDRNGEQYF. The chain employs TRBV14 and TRBJ2-7; D ambiguous. Germline CDR1 SGHDN, CDR2 FVKESK. V lost 0 bases and J lost 6, with 9 bases in between. There are 13 residues in the CDR3. The variable domain in full, with the rest retrieved from reference TRBV14 and TRBJ2-7, is EAGVTQFPSHSVIEKGQTVTLRCDPISGHDNLYWYRRVMGKEIKFLLHFVKESKQDESGMPNNRFLAERTGGTYSTLKVQPAELEDSGVYFCASSQDRNGEQYFGPGTRLTVT.